The 25 T cell receptor beta chains in this list originate from one sample, sequenced in a study of immune characterization of retroperitoneal liposarcoma. A single record per CDR3 protein comes from TCRdb applying MiXCR to the PCR reads. This table has more than 15,000 distinct CDR3 sequences, around 38% appearing once. Input material: blood. The receptors were gathered from a male donor with retroperitoneal liposarcoma.

V usage is TRBV27 and J usage is TRBJ1-2; no reliable D call. Trimming removed 5 bases from V and 4 bases from J, with 8 bases in between. This CDR3 contains 12 residues. Germline lookup yields CDR1 MNHEY and CDR2 SMNVEV (reference sequence). As DNA, the CDR3 is TGTGCCAGCAGTCTGGTAGGCTATGGCTACACCTTC. It yields the protein CASSLVGYGYTF.

This clonotype is judged medium-sized. The rearrangement uses TRBV6-5 and TRBJ2-5, with D hard to call. The CDR3 sequence is 11 residues long. The germline V gene has CDR1 MNHEY and CDR2 SVGAGI. V lost 0 bases and J lost 6, with 2 bases in between. The CDR3 DNA sequence: TGTGCCAGCAGTTACTCTCAGACCCAGTACTTC. This sequence encodes CASSYSQTQYF.

By share, this clonotype counts as medium-sized. The chain links TRBV6-1 to TRBJ2-1, with 9 bases aligning to TRBD2. With the DNA end fitting TRBJ2-7 better, the J assignment may be wrong. The germline V gene has CDR1 MNHNS and CDR2 SASEGT. The CDR3 has 12 residues. This chain's CDR3 is CASSLRGGEQYF. The CDR3, as DNA: TGTGCCAGTAGCTTGCGGGGGGGAGAGCAGTACTTC.

To note about this clonotype: A much larger clonotype is one base distant, so this may be a read error. The genes are TRBV11-3 and TRBJ2-7; the D gene is possibly TRBD2 (6 bases). CDR3 length: 14 residues. Germline-derived CDR1 and CDR2 are SGHNT and YENEEA. The CDR3 here is CAGSLGGSSYEQYF. DNA of the CDR3: TGTGCCGGCAGCTTAGGAGGGAGCTCCTACGAGCAGTACTTC.

With regard to this clonotype: No DNA is shown, since the ends of the CDR3 on it are uncertain; the CDR3 is the one TCRdb lists. This rearrangement joins TRBV6-1 to TRBJ1-2; the D call in the table, TRBD1, was not verified against the DNA. The CDR3 length equals 24 residues, ends included. The V gene's germline CDR1 is MNHNS and CDR2 SASEGT. The CDR3 loop reads CASSSTGPYEQYFGPGGERAGYTF.

Many counts were recorded for this clonotype. This chain joins TRBV6-4 and TRBJ2-1; 10 bases are a match to TRBD1. V was clipped by 3 bases and J by 2 bases; unmatched bases: 7. The CDR3 is 17 amino acids. The V gene's germline CDR1 is MRHNA and CDR2 SNTAGT. CDR3 coding DNA: TGTGCCAGCAGTGATACCGGGACAGGGGATCCCTACAATGAGCAGTTCTTC. It codes for CASSDTGTGDPYNEQFF.

Details on this clonotype: One end of the junction does not line up with germline, which may come from a read error. The chain has TRBV6-6 and TRBJ2-1; 9 bases fit TRBD2. The last part of the DNA fits TRBJ2-4 better; the J call may be wrong. CDR3 size: 19 residues. The germline V gene has CDR1 MNHNY and CDR2 SVGAGI (reference sequence). The CDR3 coding sequence is TGTGCCAGCAGTTCCCGGGGAGCGGGAGGCGTACGAGCCCAAAACATTCAGTACTTC. It yields the protein CASSSRGAGGVRAQNIQYF.

This clonotype occurred a few times. The rearrangement joins TRBV11-2 to TRBJ2-3, with D possibly matching TRBD2 (6 bases). V was clipped by 2 bases and J by 4 bases, with 16 bases between them. Per the germline V gene, CDR1 is SGHAT and CDR2 is FQNNGV. The CDR3 is 16 amino acids. CDR3 in amino acids: CASSLLSGADADTQYF. As DNA, the CDR3 is TGTGCCAGCAGCTTATTATCGGGAGCCGACGCAGATACGCAGTATTTT.

This clonotype was observed a single time. A much larger clone differs from this one at a single base, so this may be a read error. V is TRBV10-1 and J is TRBJ2-1; TRBD2 matches 7 bases. Germline CDR1 and CDR2: WNHNN and SYGVQD (reference sequence). V lost 10 bases, J lost 1 base, and 25 bases stayed unmatched. The CDR3 runs to 20 residues. CDR3 sequence reads: CAIALSFGRGSMRSYNEQFF. The CDR3 coding sequence is TGCGCCATTGCCCTTTCATTTGGCCGCGGGAGTATGAGGTCCTACAATGAGCAGTTCTTC.

V usage is TRBV4-1 and J usage is TRBJ2-5, with D hard to call. V was cut by 0 bases and J by 5 bases, with 10 bases left in between. Germline V gene sequence: CDR1 MGHRA, CDR2 YSYEKL. The CDR3 is 14 amino acids. The CDR3 here is CASSQDVDGETQYF. The CDR3 DNA is TGCGCCAGCAGCCAAGACGTCGACGGGGAGACCCAGTACTTC.

This clonotype occurred many times. This sequence joins TRBV6-1 and TRBJ2-1; D may be TRBD1 or TRBD2 (5 bases each). V lost 6 bases and J lost 13, with 16 bases in between. The CDR3 totals 12 residues. Germline assignment: CDR1 MNHNS and CDR2 SASEGT. CDR3 sequence reads: CASSRGQETQFF. The CDR3 DNA follows: TGTGCCAGCAGCCGGGGCCAAGAGACCCAGTTCTTC.

The genes are TRBV12-5 and TRBJ2-3; possibly TRBD2 for D (6 bases). Germline values: CDR1 LGHNT, CDR2 FRNRAP. CDR3 length: 14 amino acids. Trimming left V 4 bases short and J 4 bases short, with 12 bases between. The CDR3 DNA reads as TGTGCTAGTGGTTCAGCTAGCGTAGCAGATACGCAGTATTTT. Translating it yields CASGSASVADTQYF.

About this clonotype: An end of the junction does not agree with germline; a read error may underlie this. The chain is built from TRBV6-6 and TRBJ2-5; 10 nucleotides align to TRBD2. The better agreement between TRBJ2-3 and the DNA end casts doubt on the J call. The CDR3 consists of 15 residues. CDR1 MNHNY and CDR2 SVGAGI come from the germline V gene (reference sequence). The CDR3 region has the DNA TGTGCCCGCAGTGATCAAGCGGGAGGGTCGGATACGCAGTATTTT. It encodes CARSDQAGGSDTQYF.

By sample share, this clonotype is medium-sized. V and J are TRBV6-1 and TRBJ2-1; D remains unclear. The J call may be faulty, since TRBJ2-7 better matches the DNA end. The CDR3 covers 11 residues. Germline assignment: CDR1 MNHNS and CDR2 SASEGT. This chain's CDR3 is CASGSSYEQYF. The CDR3 DNA follows: TGTGCCAGTGGAAGCTCCTACGAGCAGTACTTC.

This clonotype was found a few times. The chain has TRBV6-6 and TRBJ1-1; D ambiguous. CDR3 length equals 15 residues. The germline V and J ends were trimmed by 0 bases and 1 base, with 9 bases remaining between them. Germline values: CDR1 MNHNY, CDR2 SVGAGI (reference sequence). The CDR3 is CASSYSGQTNTEAFF. As DNA, the CDR3 is TGTGCCAGCAGTTACTCTGGCCAGACGAACACTGAAGCTTTCTTT.

This clonotype was counted between two and nine times. The chain couples TRBV28 to TRBJ2-3; D is unresolved. The germline V gene has CDR1 MDHEN and CDR2 SYDVKM. Trimming left V 2 bases short and J 1 base short, with 13 bases between. The CDR3 is made up of 16 amino acids. CDR3 DNA: TGTGCCAGCAGTTTAACAGTCGACACGCGCACAGATACGCAGTATTTT. This gives the protein CASSLTVDTRTDTQYF.

In its sample, this clonotype was seen many times. The CDR3 region is CASSEALGAYNEQFF. DNA of the CDR3: TGTGCCAGCAGTGAAGCCCTAGGGGCCTACAATGAGCAGTTCTTC. This chain connects TRBV6-1 to TRBJ2-1; a weak D match, TRBD1 (5 bases). The CDR3 totals 15 residues. Germline V gene sequence: CDR1 MNHNS, CDR2 SASEGT. Trimming shortened V by 0 bases and J by 2 bases, and 8 bases separated the two germline ends.

The gene calls are TRBV12-3 or TRBV12-4 and TRBJ1-5, with D maybe TRBD1 (6 bases). V was clipped by 6 bases and J by 0 bases, with 12 bases between them. The CDR3 is 15 amino acids. CDR3 in amino acids: CASSKGGPSNQPQHF. As DNA, the CDR3 is TGTGCCAGCAGCAAAGGGGGGCCTAGCAATCAGCCCCAGCATTTT.

The chain carries TRBV4-1 and TRBJ2-1, with 8 bases identical to TRBD2. The V gene end was trimmed by 1 base and the J gene end by 13 bases; junction bases not matched to a gene: 6. This CDR3 spans 13 amino acids. Per germline, CDR1 MGHRA and CDR2 YSYEKL. CDR3 in amino acids: CASSQGTSNIQFF. The CDR3 nucleotides are TGCGCCAGCAGCCAAGGGACTAGCAACATTCAGTTCTTC.

This rearrangement joins TRBV25-1 to TRBJ2-5; D not certain. The J call could be wrong; TRBJ2-7 is a better fit for the DNA end. Germline V gene sequence: CDR1 MGHDK, CDR2 SYGVNS. The CDR3 spans 13 residues. CDR3 in amino acids: CASSEGLTYEQYF. The CDR3 nucleotides read TGTGCCAGCAGTGAAGGGCTAACCTACGAGCAGTACTTC.

The chain carries TRBV6-6 and TRBJ1-4; 8 bases fit TRBD1. In germline, CDR1 is MNHNY, CDR2 SVGAGI (reference sequence). With 5 bases clipped from V and 8 bases from J, the junction kept 10 bases outside the gene matches. The CDR3 has 15 residues. The CDR3 sequence: CASSGTGGNREKLFF. The DNA of the CDR3 is TGTGCCAGCAGTGGAACAGGGGGAAATCGGGAAAAACTGTTTTTT.

The rearrangement joins TRBV6-1 to TRBJ1-5; D not resolved. Per the germline V gene, CDR1 is MNHNS and CDR2 is SASEGT. The CDR3 has 13 amino acids. V shed 1 base and J shed 4 bases, with 5 bases lying between them. The CDR3 DNA sequence: TGTGCCAGCAGTGAAGATCATAATCAGCCCCAGCATTTT. Its translation: CASSEDHNQPQHF.

The rearrangement joins TRBV7-2 to TRBJ2-1; D not certain. Germline values: CDR1 SGHTA, CDR2 FQGNSA. Trimming stripped 3 bases from V and 6 bases from J, with 12 bases between. The CDR3 is 14 amino acids. The CDR3 sequence: CASSFEFVRNEQFF. The CDR3 DNA reads as TGTGCCAGCAGCTTTGAGTTTGTCCGCAATGAGCAGTTCTTC.

This clonotype appeared a single time. This rearrangement joins TRBV6-6 to TRBJ2-1; D gene unclear. The end of the DNA aligns better with TRBJ2-7, so the J call may be wrong. Germline V gene lookup returns CDR1 MNHNY and CDR2 SVGAGI (reference sequence). This CDR3 has 13 amino acids. The CDR3 reads CAIHPTSYNEQYF. The CDR3 bases are TGTGCCATCCATCCGACTTCCTACAATGAGCAGTACTTC.

The rearrangement uses TRBV6-4 and TRBJ2-4; 10 positions agree with TRBD1. The better agreement between TRBJ2-1 and the DNA end casts doubt on the J call. CDR3 size: 13 residues. Germline loops: CDR1 MRHNA, CDR2 SNTAGT. CDR3 nucleotides: TGTGCCAGCAGTGGGGACAGGGGCGACGAGCAGTTCTTC. This codes for CASSGDRGDEQFF.